This T cell receptor (beta chain) is from a study of CD8 T cells in Susac syndrome. The T cells that were sequenced for TCR beta were CD8+ and CD4+ cells from blood. The healthy controls were matched to patients by age and sex. Bulk CD8+ and CD4+ cells came from magnetic negative isolation; CD8+ TEMRA by FACS. Random hexamers served to reverse transcribe roughly 0.45 to 1 ug RNA. immunoSEQ multiplex PCR amplified TCR beta CDR3 across 54 Vbeta, 13 Jbeta. Each CDR3 protein gets one entry after TCRdb re-called the immunoSEQ multiplex PCR reads with MiXCR. The data hold 80,000 or so distinct CDR3 sequences, with about 94% observed a single time. Trimming shortened V by 1 base and J by 3 bases, and 10 bases separated the two germline ends. CDR1 MGHRA and CDR2 YSYEKL come from the germline V gene. The CDR3 is 14 amino acids.

The chain has TRBV4-1 and TRBJ2-7; the D is unclear. The source material was CD8+ T cells from PBMCs. The TCR sequence derives from a human donor in good health. The CDR3 sequence is CASSQGPLSYEQYV. The DNA of the CDR3 is TGCGCCAGCAGCCAAGGTCCCTTGAGCTACGAGCAGTACGTC.